A selection of T cell receptor beta chains follows, all from one sample in a study of blood T cell repertoires in COVID-19. Only in-frame clones appear in the TCRdb table, and some are missing; sequencing was by immunoSEQ multiplex PCR. The sample records tens of thousands of clones, roughly 80% being singletons. Material for sequencing was peripheral blood. Receptor source: a man between 65 and 85 years old with COVID-19, enrolled during active disease. The CDR3 runs from the conserved cysteine through the conserved F or W. A D gene is named only where the DNA matches it firmly. The size of a clone is reported for some rows only, either as once, few or many, or as a class for expanded clones.

V gene,D gene,clone size,J gene,CDR3 protein,CDR3 DNA
TRBV5-1,TRBD1,NA,TRBJ1-2,CASSLTGDYGYTF,TGCGCCAGCAGCCTGACAGGGGACTATGGCTACACCTTC
TRBV30,TRBD2,NA,TRBJ2-1,CAWSVWLRAGGENEQFF,TGTGCCTGGAGTGTATGGCTCCGGGCGGGAGGAGAAAATGAGCAGTTCTTC
TRBV3-1/TRBV3-2,TRBD2,NA,TRBJ2-7,CASSQEGLAAYEQYF,TGTGCCAGCAGCCAAGAGGGACTAGCGGCGTACGAGCAGTACTTC
TRBV20-1,NA,NA,TRBJ1-2,CSARDRLGYTF,TGCAGTGCGCGGGACCGACTAGGCTACACCTTC
TRBV27,NA,NA,TRBJ1-3,CASSLSLWTAGNTIYF,TGTGCCAGCAGTTTATCGCTCTGGACAGCTGGAAACACCATATATTTT
TRBV6-5,TRBD1,NA,TRBJ1-2,CASSPRDSNYGYTF,TGTGCCAGCAGTCCCCGGGACAGTAACTATGGCTACACCTTC
TRBV7-9,NA,once,TRBJ2-2,CASSSGVGGDTGELFF,TGTGCCAGCAGCTCCGGGGTTGGTGGCGACACCGGGGAGCTGTTTTTT
TRBV10-3,TRBD1,NA,TRBJ2-7,CAISGGRGQAHEQYF,TGTGCCATCAGTGGAGGTAGGGGACAGGCCCACGAGCAGTACTTC
TRBV4-3,TRBD1,NA,TRBJ2-1,CASSQDDGTGGYNEQFF,TGCGCCAGCAGCCAAGATGACGGGACAGGGGGATACAATGAGCAGTTCTTC
TRBV2,NA,few,TRBJ2-4,CASRPSVQNIQYF,TGTGCCAGCAGGCCATCGGTTCAAAACATTCAGTACTTC
TRBV6-5,TRBD1,NA,TRBJ2-1,CASEGQGAANEQFF,TGTGCCAGCGAGGGACAGGGGGCGGCCAATGAGCAGTTCTTC
TRBV6-5,NA,NA,TRBJ1-3,CASSYSPDSGNTIYF,TGTGCCAGCAGTTACTCGCCAGACTCTGGAAACACCATATATTTT
TRBV3-1/TRBV3-2,NA,NA,TRBJ2-1,CASSLQFGNEQFF,TGTGCCAGCAGCCTCCAATTCGGGAATGAGCAGTTCTTC
TRBV6-6,NA,NA,TRBJ1-2,CASSLDRIPEKGYTF,TGTGCCAGCTCCCTCGACCGAATCCCGGAGAAGGGCTACACCTTC
TRBV27,NA,NA,TRBJ1-6,CASRESEFSYNSPLHF,TGTGCCAGCAGGGAGTCTGAATTCTCCTATAATTCACCCCTCCACTTT
TRBV11-1,NA,once,TRBJ1-5,CASSLNRDQPQHF,TGTGCCAGCAGCTTAAACAGGGATCAGCCCCAGCATTTT
TRBV7-9,NA,few,TRBJ1-3,CASGGLGNTIYF,TGTGCCAGCGGAGGGTTAGGAAACACCATATATTTT
TRBV10-1,NA,NA,TRBJ2-5,CASSRGVQETQYF,TGCGCCAGCAGCAGGGGCGTCCAAGAGACCCAGTACTTC
TRBV7-3,NA,few,TRBJ1-2,CASSLREGRGGYTF,TGTGCCAGCAGCTTACGTGAGGGGAGGGGTGGCTACACCTTC
TRBV6-5,TRBD1,NA,TRBJ1-2,CASRGTVNYGYTF,TGTGCCAGCAGGGGGACAGTAAACTATGGCTACACCTTC
TRBV2,NA,NA,TRBJ2-7,CASSESGYEQYF,TGTGCCAGCAGTGAATCGGGGTACGAGCAGTACTTC
TRBV3-1/TRBV3-2,NA,NA,TRBJ1-2,CASSQRGSNYGYTF,TGTGCCAGCAGCCAACGAGGGTCCAACTATGGCTACACCTTC
TRBV29-1,NA,NA,TRBJ2-7,CSVVSGGEQYF,TGCAGCGTTGTATCCGGGGGAGAGCAGTACTTC
TRBV5-1,NA,NA,TRBJ1-2,CASSLGGYGYTF,TGCGCCAGCAGCTTAGGGGGCTATGGCTACACCTTC
TRBV6-5,NA,NA,TRBJ2-5,CASSLSGTYQETQYF,TGTGCCAGCAGCCTTAGCGGAACGTACCAAGAGACCCAGTACTTC
TRBV7-9,NA,NA,TRBJ2-7,CASSPLTGILYEQYF,TGTGCCAGCAGCCCGCTAACCGGGATACTCTACGAGCAGTACTTC
TRBV7-8,NA,few,TRBJ2-7,CASRLYPGGPYEQYF,TGTGCCAGCAGACTGTACCCCGGGGGTCCCTACGAGCAGTACTTC
TRBV2,NA,many,TRBJ2-5,CASRSLLDQETQYF,TGTGCCAGCAGGAGCTTACTGGACCAAGAGACCCAGTACTTC
TRBV19,NA,NA,TRBJ1-2,CASSKGSHYGYTF,TGTGCCAGTAGTAAGGGGTCCCACTATGGCTACACCTTC
TRBV4-3,NA,NA,TRBJ2-2,CASSQDTGELFF,TGCGCCAGCAGCCAAGATACCGGGGAGCTGTTTTTT
TRBV18,NA,NA,TRBJ1-1,CASSLGGKNTEAFF,TGTGCCAGCTCACTGGGAGGGAAGAACACTGAAGCTTTCTTT
TRBV4-2,TRBD1,NA,TRBJ2-2,CASSQEPNYRGQGVAGELFF,TGTGCCAGCAGCCAAGAACCAAATTACCGGGGACAGGGGGTGGCCGGGGAGCTGTTTTTT
TRBV9,TRBD2,NA,TRBJ2-5,CASSVGGRGVRETQYF,TGTGCCAGCAGCGTAGGAGGGCGGGGGGTACGAGAGACCCAGTACTTC
TRBV7-9,TRBD1,many,TRBJ1-4,CASSPGYRGPANEKLFF,TGTGCCAGCAGCCCCGGCTACAGGGGTCCGGCTAATGAAAAACTGTTTTTT
TRBV15,NA,NA,TRBJ1-2,CATSLSGNYGYTF,TGTGCCACCAGCTTGTCGGGTAACTATGGCTACACCTTC
TRBV6-2/TRBV6-3,TRBD1,medium-sized,TRBJ1-1,CASSYTWDRGRTEAFF,TGTGCCAGCAGTTACACTTGGGACAGGGGAAGGACTGAAGCTTTCTTT
TRBV7-2,NA,NA,TRBJ2-7,CASSPTWSSYEQYF,TGTGCCAGCAGCCCAACCTGGAGTTCCTACGAGCAGTACTTC
TRBV6-4,NA,NA,TRBJ2-3,CASSEGGNTDTQYF,TGTGCCAGCAGTGAAGGGGGAAACACAGATACGCAGTATTTT
TRBV30,NA,few,TRBJ2-5,CAWSRVSGRYQETQYF,TGTGCCTGGAGTAGGGTTAGCGGACGATACCAAGAGACCCAGTACTTC
TRBV7-9,TRBD2,few,TRBJ2-1,CASSPRLAGELNEQFF,TGTGCCAGCAGCCCGAGACTAGCGGGGGAACTCAATGAGCAGTTCTTC
TRBV5-1,TRBD1,NA,TRBJ1-2,CASSLETGANYGYTF,TGCGCCAGCAGCTTGGAAACAGGGGCTAACTATGGCTACACCTTC
TRBV6-2/TRBV6-3,NA,NA,TRBJ2-6,CASSEGVSGANVLTF,TGTGCCAGCAGTGAGGGAGTTTCCGGGGCCAACGTCCTGACTTTC
TRBV12-3/TRBV12-4,TRBD2,many,TRBJ2-7,CASRPERGLEQYF,TGTGCCAGCAGGCCCGAGCGGGGCCTCGAGCAGTACTTC
TRBV19,TRBD2,NA,TRBJ2-1,CASGLAESYNEQFF,TGTGCCAGTGGACTAGCGGAGTCCTACAATGAGCAGTTCTTC